Sequencing of this T cell receptor beta chain was carried out in a study of shared clonotypes between healthy human individuals. The wider study: Per donor, CD8 memory used one plate, CD8 naive used two, CD4 memory used three and CD4 naive used three.

Study-level results: Generally, naive subsets (rather than memory subsets) showed larger estimated richness. Naive CD4 clonotype sharing across four donors was around 5.5%.

Comments on this clone: The antigen is not known.

In the original workflow: For the immunoSEQ data, sequences were junction-only without quality scores, so filtering differed. Profiled with immunoSEQ multiplex PCR; TCRdb holds only in-frame clones, not every one. The V and J calls and the clone size are those of that table, but D and trimming were determined from the DNA. Among 2 million to 3 million clones listed, approximately 93% were seen once. V shed 1 base, J shed 4 bases, and the junction held 6 bases outside the gene matches. This CDR3 is built from 16 residues. Germline assignment: CDR1 SGHTA and CDR2 FQGTGA. The material sequenced was naive CD4+ T cells from PBMCs. Specified subset: CD45RA+ positively selected. This receptor was obtained from a man between 18 and 29 years old in good health. Some clones in this sample may be carry-over from other donors' samples. The chain recombines TRBV7-3 with TRBJ2-2; 7 bases are shared with TRBD2. CDR3 residues: CASSLIGGRATGELFF. DNA of the CDR3: TGTGCCAGCAGCTTAATCGGCGGGAGAGCCACCGGGGAGCTGTTTTTT. Drawing the rest from reference TRBV7-3 and TRBJ2-2, the complete variable domain is GAGVSQTPSNKVTEKGKYVELRCDPISGHTALYWYRQSLGQGPEFLIYFQGTGAADDSGLPNDRFFAVRPEGSVSTLKIQRTERGDSAVYLCASSLIGGRATGELFFGEGSRLTVL.